A single TCR beta chain is shown here with its context. The data were taken from a study of blood T cell repertoires in COVID-19. About the research overall: Sites across the United States, Italy and Spain contributed samples from acute and convalescent COVID-19. T cells, B-cell-depleted T cells, or PBMCs provided the cDNA or gDNA that served as material.

Authors' processing steps: Estimated nucleated cell counts came from reference gene primer amplification. TCRdb's copy holds only in-frame clones and misses some; the assay was immunoSEQ multiplex PCR. V, J and clone size are those of that table, while D and trimming were read from the DNA. The sample holds about 59,000 clones, over 75% seen once. The CDR3 sequence is 16 residues long. The germline CDR1 and CDR2 sequences are SGHTA and FQGNSA. V was pared by 5 bases and J by 2 bases, with 18 bases between. The sample was peripheral blood. The chain has TRBV7-2 and TRBJ1-2; tentative D call: TRBD1 (5 bases). This TCR derives from an older man in a cohort sampled during active COVID-19. CDR3: CASSPTGGFENYGYTF. The CDR3, as DNA: TGTGCCAGCAGCCCGACGGGGGGGTTTGAGAACTATGGCTACACCTTC. The full variable domain, completed using reference TRBV7-2 and TRBJ1-2, is GAGVSQSPSNKVTEKGKDVELRCDPISGHTALYWYRQSLGQGLEFLIYFQGNSAPDKSGLPSDRFSAERTGGSVSTLTIQRTQQEDSAVYLCASSPTGGFENYGYTFGSGTRLTVV.